Here is one TCR beta chain with its context. It lacks a known antigen. The record has no base qualities; no much larger clone is one base away. Germline trimming: 5 bases from V, 5 bases from J; junction bases outside gene matches: 3. CDR1 and CDR2 are drawn from the germline V gene: MNHEY, SVGAGI. From the cysteine up to the phenylalanine, the CDR3 has a length of 14 residues. Kept here is only the CDR3 DNA, which spans 42 bases and is read in frame from base 1. In total, approximately 610 healthy bone marrow donors made up the cohort. Cohort members were all nominally healthy when sampled, although unrecorded immune exposures were likely present. The donor was CMV seropositive and belonged to the group of 250 to 300 seropositive cohort members. Every donor gave a peripheral blood sample, and the peripheral blood mononuclear cells from that sample were used for TCR beta sequencing. The Qiagen DNeasy Blood Extraction Kit was used to extract genomic DNA from the blood cell samples.

The data were obtained in a study of cytomegalovirus exposure and HLA in healthy donors (dated by TCRdb to about 2017). About the investigation overall: In an earlier analysis of 587 of the donors, 276 Gb of sequence data and 100 million or so unique TCR beta sequences from 150 million to 200 million T cells were reported. An early release covering approximately 600 HLA-typed donors comprised approximately 290 gigabases of sequencing data and around 80 million unique TCR sequences. Among the roughly 400 genotyped donors, under 90% belonged to the genetic ancestry cluster associated with self-reported Caucasian donors. The study was designed to test whether signatures of past pathogen exposure could be identified by cataloging public T cell receptors. The T cell repertoires of 550 to 850 subjects were profiled by immunosequencing and related to cytomegalovirus serostatus. A separate validation cohort of roughly 130 different subjects was used in addition to the roughly 620-subject first cohort. High-throughput TCR immunosequencing, statistical association of individual TCRs with disease status, and machine learning were combined to predict cytomegalovirus infection status. A later analysis re-examined previously published TCR beta repertoires from over 500 donors and added high-resolution HLA genotyping to investigate patterns of TCR occurrence. Rather than using new phenotypic data, the later analysis identified candidate immune exposures from TCR beta sequences and from how often those sequences occurred across donors. An earlier analysis of fewer than 750 of the donors used high-throughput TCR beta sequencing to judge whether each TCR beta V gene segment behaved as functional or pseudogenic. Donor age, sex, ethnicity and CMV serostatus were compiled alongside the repertoire data. A later genetic analysis used genome-wide SNP genotypes for about 65% of the 666 donors, treating that subset as a discovery cohort. Every repertoire in the discovery cohort had been generated on one and the same sequencing platform. HLA typing included class I and class II loci at four-digit resolution. The number of typed donors differed by locus: roughly 620-640 for A, B, C, DRB1 and DQB1; 522 for DQA1; 600 to 610 for DPA1; and about 450 for DPB1. Roughly five DR-DQ haplotypes were treated as single units for association and clustering because of strong linkage in the cohort. On average, about 240,000 unique TCR beta nucleotide sequences were sequenced per donor among 300 to 500 genotyped donors of the cohort, with roughly 18% of those sequences being non-productive.

Receptors were amplified or captured by the immunoSEQ multiplex PCR assay. A mixture of 60 forward primers for TCR Vbeta segments and 13 reverse primers for TCR Jbeta segments was used in the multiplex PCR. The CDR3 region of rearranged TCR beta genes was amplified from genomic DNA with a multiplex PCR assay. The Illumina HiSeq System was used to sequence the amplified TCR beta libraries as 87-base-pair reads. The paper's processing steps were these. In a later analysis, roughly 80 million unique TCR beta chains were counted across the 650 to 700 repertoires, and about 9.9 million of these chains were shared by at least two donors. A nearest-neighbor algorithm error-corrected the raw reads and collapsed the reads into unique sequences, merging closely related sequences to remove PCR and sequencing errors. CDR3 sequences were aligned to IMGT reference sequences to assign V, D and J gene segments. For a sequence to be retained, a match of at least six nucleotides was required to both a V gene segment and a J gene segment. A rearrangement counted as productive if the CDR3 had no stop codons and remained in frame with V and J, and every other rearrangement counted as non-productive. CDR3 was defined by IMGT convention, running from the second conserved V-encoded cysteine to the conserved J-encoded phenylalanine. Sequences without an unambiguous match to a single V gene segment were excluded from the earlier analysis of several hundred of the donors. In an earlier analysis of 500 to 750 of the donors, V segments were called functional above 56.7% productive rearrangements and were called segregating when the between-donor standard deviation exceeded 5%. A statistical classification framework was built for diagnosing cytomegalovirus status from the catalog of TCR beta chain sequences. V and J gene assignment, in a later analysis, came from comparing TCR nucleotide sequences with IMGT/GENE-DB human TR gene sequences. Using the TCRdist pipeline, a later analysis assigned CDR3 sequences along with most-parsimonious VDJ recombination scenarios. In a later analysis, each TCR beta chain was defined by its CDR3 amino acid sequence together with its V-gene family, and reads without a unique V-gene family were excluded. To address suspected cross-contamination and a sequencing artifact, a later analysis removed roughly 580 highly shared, low-generation-probability nucleotide sequences. In a later analysis, a clonal expansion index for each public chain was calculated from normalized within-repertoire ranks of inferred template counts. In a later analysis, generation probabilities were computed with a VDJ recombination model fitted to out-of-frame rearrangements, and the resulting probabilities were checked against IGoR. In a later analysis, TCR-TCR, TCR-HLA and TCR-CMV co-occurrence was scored with hypergeometric tests, and a repertoire-size bias correction was applied to TCR pairs. A later analysis estimated false discovery rates by permuting HLA or CMV assignments 20 times. In a later analysis, co-occurring TCRs were grouped using DBSCAN, with TCRdist sequence similarity added in when clustering inside HLA-allele-positive subsets. For co-occurrence clustering, repertoires with fewer than 30,000 or more than 120,000 public chains were excluded, along with about five repertoires with anomalous nucleotide sharing. Held by TCRdb, this immuneACCESS table contains in-frame sequences only and omits some clones. Under half of the omission traces to an unresolved V gene where checked; the cause of the rest is unknown. V and J calls and clone size are given by that table; D and trimming were obtained from the DNA. The sample contains 120,000 or so clones, over 65% of them found a single time. The top ten hold more than 6.5% of the sample.

What the work shows at the level of the full study, not this receptor alone: Sequencing depth was assumed to be roughly uniform across donors in the presence/absence analyses, though that assumption may not hold. A later genetic analysis reported fewer N-insertions in productive TCRs among donors in an Asian-associated ancestry cluster than the approximately 700-donor mean. According to the authors, the approach could potentially be generalized to other disease states and immunological phenotypes. Most TCR sequences were seen in very few donors, while some public TCRs were found in many individuals. In an earlier analysis of more than 450 of the donors, most TCR beta V segments were observed in productive rearrangements about 90% or about 30% of the time, broadly matching IMGT annotations. A later analysis found that most CMV-associated TCR beta chains appeared HLA-restricted, with HLA associations seemingly driven largely by CMV exposure. Because some donors lacked HLA typing at each locus, the association tests relied only on the typed subset. A total of fewer than 200 TCR beta chains were listed by the study as associated with cytomegalovirus. In a later analysis, TCR association rates were found to vary across HLA loci, with the most associated TCRs seen for DRB1 alleles and the fewest for HLA-C alleles. Specific HLA alleles were associated with 16,951 TCR beta sequences at a false discovery rate of 0.05 in a later analysis. Immune exposure information for the cohort was limited to CMV serostatus. Several of the top co-occurrence clusters appeared to be linked to parvovirus B19, influenza, CMV and Epstein-Barr virus, according to a later analysis. The cohort was sequenced for TCR beta chains only, and without alpha or paired-chain data the features that could be detected were limited. In vitro tests confirmed that a few of the cytomegalovirus-associated TCR beta chains recognize cytomegalovirus antigens. Cytomegalovirus status was reported to be diagnosed by the classifier with high specificity and sensitivity in both the original and validation cohorts. Strong co-occurrence of HLA alleles, especially DR and DQ, made assigning TCR associations to individual alleles difficult. A cluster of highly shared sequence variants was judged likely to represent a technical artifact of the sequencing pipeline. Some IMGT-functional V segments, including TRBV6-2 and TRBV6-3, could not be told apart with the 87-base-pair reads, so those segments were excluded. In a later analysis, HLA-associated TCR beta chains showed more clonal expansion and lower generation probabilities than non-associated chains that were equally common. A further reported finding was that TCR beta sequences accurately predicted the HLA-A and HLA-B alleles for most subjects in the first cohort. In a later genetic analysis, a missense DCLRE1C variant was associated with V-gene and J-gene trimming of TCR beta chains, and the association was replicated in an independent cohort. Correlated functional status among segregating V segments might reflect linkage disequilibrium, but an unknown experimental factor could not be ruled out. Because counts were too low, roughly 17 rarely observed V segments, including chromosome 9 orphons, were left out of the earlier analysis of 500 to 750 of the donors.

The sequence was obtained from a woman aged 40 to 49 in good health and CMV-seropositive. The V and J genes are TRBV6-5 and TRBJ1-4; 9 middle bases align to TRBD1. The specimen sequenced was PBMCs. The nucleotide sequence is TGTGCCAGCAGTATGGGACAGGGAAATGAAAAACTGTTTTTT. Translated, it gives CASSMGQGNEKLFF.